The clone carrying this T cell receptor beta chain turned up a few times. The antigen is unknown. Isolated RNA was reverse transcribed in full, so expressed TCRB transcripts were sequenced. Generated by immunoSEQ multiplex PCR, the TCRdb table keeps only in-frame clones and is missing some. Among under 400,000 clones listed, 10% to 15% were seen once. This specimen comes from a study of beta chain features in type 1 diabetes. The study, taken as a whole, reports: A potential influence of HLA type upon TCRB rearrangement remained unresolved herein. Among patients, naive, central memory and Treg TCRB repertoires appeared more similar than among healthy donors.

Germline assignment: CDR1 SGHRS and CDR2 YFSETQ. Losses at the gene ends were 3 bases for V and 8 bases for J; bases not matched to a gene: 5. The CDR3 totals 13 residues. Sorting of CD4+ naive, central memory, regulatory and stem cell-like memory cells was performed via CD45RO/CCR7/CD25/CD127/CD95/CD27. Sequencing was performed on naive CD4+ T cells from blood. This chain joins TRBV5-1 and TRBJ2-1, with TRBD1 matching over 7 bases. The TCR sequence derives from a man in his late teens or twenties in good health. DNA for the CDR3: TGCGCCAGCAGCTCCGGGACAGTACATGAGCAGTTCTTC. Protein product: CASSSGTVHEQFF.